One sample yielded the 7 T cell receptor beta chains listed below, sequenced in a study of shared clonotypes between healthy human individuals. Assay used: immunoSEQ multiplex PCR; TCRdb lists only in-frame clones, some missing. The sample carries under 200,000 clones, over 85% recorded once. Sequencing was performed on naive CD4+ T cells sorted from blood. The subset here: CD45RA+ positively selected. Receptors originate from a woman aged 25 to 45 in good health.

This sequence joins TRBV6-6 and TRBJ2-3; D not resolved. The V gene's germline CDR1 is MNHNY and CDR2 SVGAGI (reference sequence). V was pared by 1 base and J by 4 bases, with 3 bases between. This CDR3 region has 12 residues. This CDR3 reads CASSYLADTQYF. In DNA form, the CDR3 reads TGTGCCAGCAGTTACTTGGCAGATACGCAGTATTTT.

The chain uses TRBV28 and TRBJ2-7; 9 nucleotides line up with TRBD1. The trim removed 3 bases at V and 4 bases at J, leaving 10 bases unmatched. This CDR3 is 16 amino acids long. Germline V gene lookup returns CDR1 MDHEN and CDR2 SYDVKM. This CDR3 reads CASSFGTGRILYEQYF. The CDR3 coding sequence is TGTGCCAGCAGTTTCGGGACAGGGAGGATACTATACGAGCAGTACTTC.

The chain has TRBV4-1 and TRBJ2-5, with D possibly matching TRBD2 (6 bases). The J call is in doubt because the DNA end fits TRBJ2-7 better. This CDR3 is 15 amino acids long. Germline assignment: CDR1 MGHRA and CDR2 YSYEKL. CDR3 amino acids: CASSQERTWGVEQYF. The CDR3 DNA reads TGCGCCAGCAGCCAAGAACGCACATGGGGGGTCGAGCAGTACTTC.

The chain couples TRBV28 to TRBJ1-4; D not resolved. CDR3 size: 17 residues. V lost 1 base and J 5 bases, leaving 17 bases between the germline ends. Germline CDR1 and CDR2: MDHEN and SYDVKM. CDR3 sequence: CASSLSGRNTGNEKLFF. For the CDR3, the DNA is TGTGCCAGCAGTTTATCCGGGAGAAACACCGGGAATGAAAAACTGTTTTTT.

The rearrangement uses TRBV6-6 and TRBJ1-6; 10 positions match TRBD1. The germline gives CDR1 MNHNY, CDR2 SVGAGI (reference sequence). The CDR3 has 15 amino acids. Germline trimming cut 0 bases from V and 8 bases from J; bases unmatched to any gene: 1. In nucleotides, the CDR3 is TGTGCCAGCAGTTACTCGGGACAGGGGTATTCACCCCTCCACTTT. Protein sequence: CASSYSGQGYSPLHF.

The V call is TRBV1, the J call TRBJ2-5; the table's D call TRBD1 went unverified against the DNA. TRBV1 is a known pseudogene. There are 15 residues in the CDR3. DNA for the CDR3: TGCACCAGCAGCCAACCGACTCCGTATATGGGGCAGCAGTACTTC. It yields the protein CTSSQPTPYMGQQYF.

V is TRBV5-8 and J is TRBJ1-4, with TRBD1 identical over 9 bases. Per germline, CDR1 SGHTS and CDR2 YDEGEE. CDR3 size: 14 residues. J was trimmed by 8 bases and V by 4 bases; bases with no gene match: 6. The chain's CDR3 is CASSRDRGSEKLFF. CDR3 sequence (DNA): TGTGCCAGCAGCCGAGACAGGGGGTCAGAAAAACTGTTTTTT. The variable domain in full, completed from reference TRBV5-8 and TRBJ1-4, reads EAGVTQSPTHLIKTRGQQATLRCSPISGHTSVYWYQQALGLGLQFLLWYDEGEERNRGNFPPRFSGRQFPNYSSELNVNALELEDSALYLCASSRDRGSEKLFFGSGTQLSVL.